This entry features one T cell receptor (beta chain) sequence. The data are from a study of siplizumab effects on memory and regulatory T cells. The CDR3 consists of 15 residues. J lost 7 bases, V lost 6 bases, and 8 bases had no gene match. Germline assignment: CDR1 MNHNS and CDR2 SASEGT. Sequenced by immunoSEQ multiplex PCR; TCRdb stores in-frame clones only, minus some. The sample lists 80,000 to 95,000 clones, approximately 95% occurring once. This receptor was obtained from a human donor in good health. This chain connects TRBV6-1 to TRBJ1-5; 11 bases match TRBD1. The sequencing input was CD8+ T cells sorted from blood. DNA for the CDR3: TGTGCCAGCAGAAACCGGGACAGGGGGGGACAGCCCCAGCATTTT. Translating it yields CASRNRDRGGQPQHF.